The TCR beta chain described here comes from a study of human T cells and chemical hapten exposure (dated by TCRdb to the early 2020s). Context from the whole study: For sensitization, 2% DPC in acetone was applied to a roughly 2 cm by roughly 2 cm area of upper inner arm skin. The study tracked peripheral blood TCR repertoire changes in vivo during primary and secondary sensitization to the hapten diphenylcyclopropenone (DPC) in alopecia patients. Patient blood was sampled pre-sensitization (week 0) and at 2, 6 and about 24 weeks after DPC sensitization. Alopecia areata with under or over 50% scalp involvement, alopecia totalis and alopecia universalis were represented in the patient cohort, which was mostly female. Throughout the roughly 25-week study period, patients were also given weekly therapeutic DPC doses on the scalp. Patch testing on the upper back used Finn chambers containing 0.01% DPC, with scoring done after 6 days according to International Contact Dermatitis Research Group standards. Some 29 alopecia patients gave blood for TCR sequencing at one to four time points (pre-sensitization, 2, 6 and 24 weeks). The libraries were sequenced as a pool, and the TCR yield per sample differed mostly because of small variations in library volumes within the pool.

Its CDR3 holds 11 amino acids, cysteine through phenylalanine. CDR3 DNA is the only sequence kept; it has 33 bases, read in frame from the first base. The junction shows trimming of 2 bases on V and 7 bases on J, plus 8 bases between the germline ends. From the germline V gene (reference sequence), CDR1 is GTSNPN and CDR2 is SVGIG. The library was made by RACE. The sequencer listed for this sample is NextSeq 500. During library preparation, unique molecular identifiers were attached to individual cDNA molecules so that TCRs could be counted in a quantitative, reproducible way. Each blood RNA sample was used to sequence both TCR alpha and TCR beta chains. As for the original processing: The median number of TCRs per sample was 95,638, ranging from 23,224 to 690,600. V, J and CDR3 annotation of the TCR reads was carried out using the Decombinator software suite. For PS versus PT1 abundance plots, all samples were subsampled to the same number of TCRs (28,000). TCRs were defined as expanded if absent before sensitization and observed at least eight times at the 2-week time point. The public reads were quality trimmed at Q25 with fastp and then assembled into clones with MiXCR by TCRdb, keeping productive beta chains. A single entry per CDR3 protein holds the most common genes and DNA from its merged rows. What appears here as the V and J calls and clone size reflects TCRdb's work, not the paper's. For this sample the table gives 70,000 to 90,000 distinct CDR3 sequences, of which about 9.4% were detected only once. The ten largest account for 4.5% to 5% of the sample.

What the time point label conveys for this sample: patch test 2, 6 weeks after DPC sensitization. What the treatment or condition label conveys for this sample: therapeutic diphenylcyclopropenone sensitization with weekly scalp DPC. At each patch-test visit, blood was drawn before the patch test was applied. To be eligible, patients had to be aged 18 to 70, diagnosed with alopecia and judged suitable for DPC therapy, while pregnant patients were excluded. Total RNA was extracted from unfractionated whole blood collected in Tempus Blood RNA tubes. Overall study results and their limits: Repeated subsampling changed both the strength of the expansion versus patch-test correlation and the threshold at which that correlation became significant. DPC sensitization did not change the number of TCRs with a frequency above 1 in 1000, and there was no evidence of changes in global repertoire structure. Because all patients had alopecia, a presumed autoimmune disease, the immune response of the patients might differ from that of healthy individuals. Compared with pre-sensitization or healthy control sets, expanded TCRs formed significantly more large CDR3 similarity clusters, which is consistent with antigen-driven responses. Patch test score was positively correlated with the number of PT1 expanded TCRs, with significance at thresholds 8, 16 and 32 but not at 4.

About this clonotype itself: Its antigen is not yet known. No much larger clonotype is one base removed from it; base qualities were not supplied.

The chain was built from TRBV30 and TRBJ1-1; confidence is insufficient to name the D gene. The source was whole blood, collected in connection with sensitization to the hapten diphenylcyclopropenone (DPC). This TCR came from a woman between 45 and 60 years old with alopecia areata. Some clones in this sample may be carry-over from other donors' samples. The CDR3 sequence is CAWSSQIEAFF. The DNA sequence is TGTGCCTGGAGTTCACAGATTGAAGCTTTCTTT.